These 31 T cell receptor beta chains share one sample of origin, sequenced in a study of blood T cell repertoires in COVID-19. Method: immunoSEQ multiplex PCR; TCRdb's copy keeps in-frame clones and lacks some. This table has about 120,000 clones, around 80% appearing once. The sequenced sample was peripheral blood. Source of these receptors: a man between 65 and 85 years old with acute or convalescent COVID-19.

The V call is TRBV5-1, the J call TRBJ1-1, with 7 bases aligning to TRBD1. CDR1 is SGHRS and CDR2 is YFSETQ in the germline V gene. CDR3 length equals 14 residues. V gave up 4 bases and J gave up 4 bases; unmatched junction bases: 7. This CDR3 is CASSRTGVGTEAFF. The DNA for the CDR3 is TGCGCCAGCAGCAGAACAGGGGTTGGCACTGAAGCTTTCTTT. Based on the CDR3 plus reference TRBV5-1 and TRBJ1-1, the full variable domain is KAGVTQTPRYLIKTRGQQVTLSCSPISGHRSVSWYQQTPGQGLQFLFEYFSETQRNKGNFPGRFSGRQFSNSRSEMNVSTLELGDSALYLCASSRTGVGTEAFFGQGTRLTVV.

The chain combines TRBV27 with TRBJ1-2; TRBD1 might be the D (6 bases). V was pared by 7 bases and J by 7 bases, with 19 bases between. This CDR3 is 14 amino acids long. Germline CDR1 MNHEY, CDR2 SMNVEV (reference sequence). In DNA, the CDR3 is TGTGCCAGCAAGGGAACAGGGTTGGCTTCTGGCTACACCTTC. Translation: CASKGTGLASGYTF.

The chain combines TRBV11-2 with TRBJ2-7; maybe TRBD2 (5 bases). Deletions cut 5 bases from V and 3 bases from J, with 14 bases between. The length of the CDR3 is 14 residues. The germline gives CDR1 SGHAT, CDR2 FQNNGV. The CDR3 DNA follows: TGTGCCAGCAGCATGGATGAGGGCCGCTACGAGCAGTACTTC. This gives the protein CASSMDEGRYEQYF.

The gene calls are TRBV6-5 and TRBJ2-7; 8 positions match TRBD1. The germline gives CDR1 MNHEY, CDR2 SVGAGI. V gave up 6 bases and J gave up 5 bases; unmatched junction bases: 6. This CDR3 has 13 amino acids. The CDR3 DNA sequence: TGTGCCAGCAGCGCGGACAGGGAAAACGAGCAGTACTTC. The encoded protein is CASSADRENEQYF.

The chain has TRBV5-4 and TRBJ2-1, with 9 bases identical to TRBD2. CDR3 size: 16 residues. Trimming took 0 bases from V and 5 from J; bases not matched to a gene: 6. Germline V gene sequence: CDR1 SGHNT, CDR2 YYREEE (reference sequence). The CDR3, as DNA: TGTGCCAGCAGCTTGGGTGGGACTAGCAGACACAATGAGCAGTTCTTC. Encoded protein: CASSLGGTSRHNEQFF.

The gene calls are TRBV14 and TRBJ1-1; TRBD1 aligns across 7 bases. V was pared by 0 bases and J by 5 bases, with 9 bases of the junction left unmatched. CDR3 length: 16 amino acids. CDR1 and CDR2 (germline): SGHDN, FVKESK. The CDR3 region is CASSQDLGRGRTEAFF. The CDR3 bases are TGTGCCAGCAGCCAAGATTTGGGAAGGGGGCGGACTGAAGCTTTCTTT.

The chain carries TRBV18 and TRBJ1-5; 7 bases line up with TRBD1. Germline loops: CDR1 KGHSH, CDR2 LQKENI. This CDR3 contains 13 residues. Trimming cost V 10 bases and J 4 bases; bases outside gene matches: 7. The DNA for the CDR3 is TGTGCCACCACAGGGGATGAGAATCAGCCCCAGCATTTT. This gives the protein CATTGDENQPQHF.

The V and J genes are TRBV5-4 and TRBJ1-2; the D gene is possibly TRBD1 (6 bases). Germline CDR1 and CDR2: SGHNT and YYREEE (reference sequence). The CDR3 has 15 amino acids. Trimming left V 5 bases short and J 3 bases short, with 17 bases between. The CDR3 DNA follows: TGTGCCAGCAGGCTCCGGGACAAGCTTTACTATGGCTACACCTTC. Residues: CASRLRDKLYYGYTF.

This clone turned up a few times. The chain recombines TRBV3-1 (or the pseudogene TRBV3-2) with TRBJ2-5; 11 bases agree with TRBD2. CDR1 is LGHDT and CDR2 is YNNKEL in the germline V gene (reference sequence). V lost 4 bases to trimming and J lost 1 base; unmatched junction nucleotides: 8. The length of the CDR3 is 17 residues. The CDR3 here is CASSRVLAGALQETQYF. The CDR3 bases are TGTGCCAGCAGCCGAGTACTAGCGGGAGCCCTCCAAGAGACCCAGTACTTC.

The V call is TRBV4-1, the J call TRBJ1-1; perhaps TRBD1 as D (6 bases). This CDR3 region has 14 residues. Germline V CDR1 and CDR2: MGHRA, YSYEKL. V shed 10 bases and J shed 1 base, with 16 bases lying between them. This CDR3 is CATRGGTSNTEAFF. For the CDR3, the DNA is TGCGCCACGCGGGGAGGGACATCGAACACTGAAGCTTTCTTT.

V is TRBV6-5 and J is TRBJ1-5; D is perhaps TRBD1 (5 bases). The CDR3 runs 14 residues. Germline V gene sequence: CDR1 MNHEY, CDR2 SVGAGI. Between the trimmed V and J ends, which lost 7 bases and 1 base, there was a span of 11 bases. The CDR3: CASTRGGSNQPQHF. In DNA form, the CDR3 reads TGTGCCAGCACTCGGGGGGGAAGCAATCAGCCCCAGCATTTT.

The V call is TRBV7-2, the J call TRBJ2-5; 10 nucleotides align to TRBD2. CDR1 SGHTA and CDR2 FQGNSA come from the germline V gene. Unmatched junction bases numbered 8, after V lost 2 bases and J lost 5 bases. This CDR3 has 16 amino acids. DNA for the CDR3: TGTGCCAGCAGCTTACTTTTTCTAGCGGGGGTTGAGACCCAGTACTTC. It translates to CASSLLFLAGVETQYF.

This chain uses TRBV12-3 or TRBV12-4 with TRBJ1-2, with 7 positions matching TRBD1. This CDR3 has 13 residues. The junction had 7 bases not matched to a gene; V was cut back by 5 bases and J by 7 bases. The CDR3 nucleotides are TGTGCCAGCAGTCTCGCGGAGGGGGCTGGCTACACCTTC. It translates to CASSLAEGAGYTF.

The V gene is TRBV12-3 or TRBV12-4, the J gene TRBJ2-7; TRBD1 matches at 7 bases. Trimming took 3 bases from V and 5 from J; bases not matched to a gene: 4. The CDR3 loop spans 13 amino acids. DNA of the CDR3: TGTGCCAGCAGTTTGGGGACAGTCCACGAGCAGTACTTC. It codes for CASSLGTVHEQYF.

In DNA, the CDR3 is TGTGCCAGTAATTGGGGCGGATCATACACCGGGGAGCTGTTTTTT. Translated: CASNWGGSYTGELFF. This chain uses TRBV19 with TRBJ2-2, with D maybe TRBD1 (5 bases). V lost 7 bases to trimming and J lost 3 bases, with 15 bases between them. The CDR3 is 15 amino acids. Germline V lookup: CDR1 LNHDA, CDR2 SQIVND (reference sequence). Variable domain in full (rest from reference TRBV19 and TRBJ2-2): DGGITQSPKYLFRKEGQNVTLSCEQNLNHDAMYWYRQDPGQGLRLIYYSQIVNDFQKGDIAEGYSVSREKKESFPLTVTSAQKNPTAFYLCASNWGGSYTGELFFGEGSRLTVL.

The chain has TRBV7-9 and TRBJ2-5, with D unclear. V was cut by 0 bases and J by 5 bases, with 10 bases left in between. The CDR3 covers 14 residues. Germline CDR1 SEHNR, CDR2 FQNEAQ (reference sequence). The DNA for the CDR3 is TGTGCCAGCAGCTTAGCTAACAGCAAGGAGACCCAGTACTTC. Protein product: CASSLANSKETQYF.

The rearrangement uses TRBV27 and TRBJ2-1; D unclear. This CDR3 spans 12 amino acids. CDR1 is MNHEY, CDR2 SMNVEV, per germline (reference sequence). V shed 4 bases and J shed 6 bases, with 7 bases lying between them. The CDR3 loop is CASSSPGNEQFF. The CDR3, as DNA: TGTGCCAGCAGTTCCCCCGGCAATGAGCAGTTCTTC.

The rearrangement joins TRBV7-2 to TRBJ1-1, with 9 bases fitting TRBD1. Trimming cost V 5 bases and J 0 bases; bases outside gene matches: 13. CDR3 length: 18 residues. CDR1 and CDR2 (germline): SGHTA, FQGNSA. The CDR3: CASSTRSGTGLMNTEAFF. The CDR3 DNA is TGTGCCAGCAGCACCCGCTCGGGGACAGGGCTGATGAACACTGAAGCTTTCTTT.

The chain uses TRBV30 and TRBJ1-6; possibly TRBD1 for D (5 bases). V was trimmed by 2 bases and J by 7 bases, leaving 12 bases between them. This CDR3 is 14 amino acids long. Germline-derived CDR1 and CDR2 are GTSNPN and SVGIG (reference sequence). DNA of the CDR3: TGTGCCTGGAGTCGGGGGATACAGAATTCACCCCTCCACTTT. Its translation is CAWSRGIQNSPLHF.

In this sample, this clone turned up once. CDR3 DNA sequence: TGTGCCACCGCGTTCCTAGCGGGATATCGAGAGACCCAGTACTTC. The encoded protein is CATAFLAGYRETQYF. This chain connects TRBV15 to TRBJ2-5; TRBD2 aligns across 9 bases. CDR1 is LNHNV and CDR2 is YYDKDF in the germline V gene (reference sequence). The length of the CDR3 is 15 residues. With V trimmed by 8 bases and J by 4 bases, 11 bases remained unmatched. Full variable domain (rest looked up from reference TRBV15 and TRBJ2-5): DAMVIQNPRYQVTQFGKPVTLSCSQTLNHNVMYWYQQKSSQAPKLLFHYYDKDFNNEADTPDNFQSRRPNTSFCFLDIRSPGLGDTAMYLCATAFLAGYRETQYFGPGTRLLVL.

CDR3 DNA: TGTGCCAGCAGTTACTCAGAAGGGGCCTCTGGAAACACCATATATTTT. Protein sequence: CASSYSEGASGNTIYF. This chain connects TRBV6-5 to TRBJ1-3; possible D gene TRBD1, 5 bases. V lost 0 bases and J lost 0, with 9 bases in between. Germline assignment: CDR1 MNHEY and CDR2 SVGAGI. The CDR3 runs 16 residues.

This clone was detected only once. The chain uses TRBV28 and TRBJ1-1; 9 bases match TRBD1. The trim removed 7 bases at V and 0 bases at J, leaving 12 bases unmatched. Germline V lookup: CDR1 MDHEN, CDR2 SYDVKM. CDR3 size: 17 residues. CDR3 sequence (DNA): TGTGCCAGCACCGAGGTCCGGACAGGGGATATGAACACTGAAGCTTTCTTT. Protein sequence: CASTEVRTGDMNTEAFF.

This chain connects TRBV28 to TRBJ1-3; 8 bases match TRBD1. Looked up from germline, CDR1 is MDHEN and CDR2 is SYDVKM. The length of the CDR3 is 16 residues. After removal of 0 bases from V and 0 bases from J, the junction contained 1 base not matched to a gene. CDR3 nucleotide sequence: TGTGCCAGCAGTTTATGGGGGACAGGCTCTGGAAACACCATATATTTT. Translated: CASSLWGTGSGNTIYF.

This chain connects TRBV6-2 or TRBV6-3 to TRBJ2-7; D gene unclear. The CDR3 is 13 amino acids. Looked up from germline, CDR1 is MNHEY and CDR2 is SVGEGT. Between the trimmed V and J ends, which lost 0 bases and 0 bases, there was a span of 3 bases. The CDR3 bases are TGTGCCAGCAGTTACTCACACTCCTACGAGCAGTACTTC. This gives the protein CASSYSHSYEQYF.

The J gene is TRBJ2-6, the V gene TRBV7-3; 7 bases are shared with TRBD2. The CDR3 sequence is 15 residues long. The germline CDR1 and CDR2 sequences are SGHTA and FQGTGA. V lost 3 bases and J lost 6; bases outside the gene matches: 5. CDR3 sequence reads: CASSFSGEMANVLTF. In DNA form, the CDR3 reads TGTGCCAGCAGCTTCAGCGGGGAAATGGCCAACGTCCTGACTTTC.

This clone has more than one count but fewer than ten. The J gene is TRBJ1-1, the V gene TRBV25-1; 7 bases align to TRBD1. V shed 3 bases and J 1 base; nucleotides not matched to a gene: 8. CDR3 length equals 16 residues. The V gene's germline CDR1 is MGHDK and CDR2 SYGVNS. The CDR3 here is CASSDSGGQTNTEAFF. Written as DNA, the CDR3 is TGTGCCAGCAGTGATTCCGGGGGACAGACGAACACTGAAGCTTTCTTT.

The chain employs TRBV29-1 and TRBJ2-3; 7 bases are a match to TRBD2. Germline loops: CDR1 SQVTM, CDR2 ANQGSEA. The CDR3 length is 13 residues. V shed 4 bases, J shed 5 bases, and the junction held 6 bases outside the gene matches. In DNA form, the CDR3 reads TGCAGCGTTGGGCTAGCGGTAAAAGATACGCAGTATTTT. Residues: CSVGLAVKDTQYF.

J is TRBJ1-1 and V is TRBV28, with D perhaps matching TRBD1 (6 bases). Germline V gene data show CDR1 as MDHEN and CDR2 as SYDVKM. The CDR3 has 14 amino acids. V lost 6 bases, J lost 7 bases, and 18 bases lay in between. The CDR3 sequence: CASSVPGQRLEAFF. CDR3 nucleotide sequence: TGTGCCAGCAGCGTTCCCGGACAGAGACTTGAAGCTTTCTTT.

This chain connects TRBV13 to TRBJ2-5, with 9 bases fitting TRBD2. This CDR3 spans 14 amino acids. The J segment lost 5 bases and the V segment lost 1 base, leaving 2 bases of the junction unmatched. Per the germline V gene, CDR1 is PRHDT and CDR2 is FYEKMQ (reference sequence). CDR3 nucleotide sequence: TGTGCCAGCAGCTTAGTAGCGGGGGCGGAGACCCAGTACTTC. This translates into CASSLVAGAETQYF.

In its sample, this clone was seen a few times. The J gene is TRBJ2-7, the V gene TRBV5-4; D perhaps matches TRBD2 (7 bases). V was shortened by 1 base and J by 2 bases, with 13 bases between the two germline ends. The germline V gene encodes CDR1 SGHNT and CDR2 YYREEE (reference sequence). There are 15 residues in the CDR3. Here the CDR3 DNA reads TGTGCCAGCAGCTTGTCGGGGGGCTCGGCCTACGAGCAGTACTTC. This translates into CASSLSGGSAYEQYF.

CDR3 coding DNA: TGTGCCAGCAGCCGAAGACTAGCGGGGGCAGATACGCAGTATTTT. It is translated as CASSRRLAGADTQYF. The genes are TRBV7-8 and TRBJ2-3, with 12 bases identical to TRBD2. The CDR3 is 15 residues long. The junction had 4 bases not matched to a gene; V was cut back by 5 bases and J by 4 bases. Germline loops: CDR1 SGHVS, CDR2 FQNEAQ. The variable domain in full, completed from reference TRBV7-8 and TRBJ2-3, reads GAGVSQSPRYKVAKRGQDVALRCDPISGHVSLFWYQQALGQGPEFLTYFQNEAQLDKSGLPSDRFFAERPEGSVSTLKIQRTQQEDSAVYLCASSRRLAGADTQYFGPGTRLTVL.